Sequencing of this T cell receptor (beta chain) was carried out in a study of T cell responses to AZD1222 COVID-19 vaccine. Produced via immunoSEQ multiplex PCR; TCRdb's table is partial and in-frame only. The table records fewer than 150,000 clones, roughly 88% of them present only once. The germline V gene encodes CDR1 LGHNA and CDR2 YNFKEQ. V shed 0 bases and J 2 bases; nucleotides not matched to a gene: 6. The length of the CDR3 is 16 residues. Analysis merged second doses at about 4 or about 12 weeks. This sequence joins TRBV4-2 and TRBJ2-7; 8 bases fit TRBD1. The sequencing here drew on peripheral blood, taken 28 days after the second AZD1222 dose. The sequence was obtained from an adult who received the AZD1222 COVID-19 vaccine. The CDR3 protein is CASSQETGTGAYEQYF. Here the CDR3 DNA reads TGTGCCAGCAGCCAAGAAACCGGGACAGGAGCCTACGAGCAGTACTTC.